This TCR beta chain was sequenced in a study of CD8+ T cells in alopecia areata. Study background: Treated patients received oral tofacitinib, 5 to 10 mg twice daily.

This CDR3 has 13 amino acids. V was cut by 0 bases and J by 9 bases, with 12 bases left in between. From germline, CDR1 is SGHNT and CDR2 YYREEE (reference sequence). Peripheral blood and lesional scalp punch biopsies came from alopecia areata patients. Sequencing templates came from extracted RNA that was reverse transcribed into cDNA. TCRdb keeps only in-frame clones here, not all; method: immunoSEQ multiplex PCR. The data hold about 19,000 clones, with about 59% observed a single time. This specimen consisted of skin, obtained at week 0. The rearrangement joins TRBV5-4 to TRBJ2-5; weak D call: TRBD2 (6 bases). This receptor was identified in a human donor with alopecia areata. CDR3 nucleotide sequence: TGTGCCAGCAGCTTGGGGGCGGGACGGGCCCAGTACTTC. Amino acids: CASSLGAGRAQYF.